This TCR beta chain was retrieved from a study of blood T cells in healthy people across ages. Ten or more counts support this clonotype. The study drew donors from healthy Caucasian individuals in Russia aged 6 to 90. Donors gave roughly 10 milliliters of peripheral blood apiece. Every sample yielded at least 6 million isolated PBMCs. Total RNA was isolated from each sample in quantities of at least 5.5 micrograms. PCR was performed a second time for 7 to 11 cycles using a sample-barcoded 5' primer and a J-beta primer mix. TCRdb ran MiXCR on the 5' RACE reads and lists one entry per CDR3 protein. The sample contains around 2 million distinct CDR3 sequences, about two fifths of which appear only once. The specimen was blood. This TCR came from a human donor in good health.

The CDR3 loop is CASSDADRDTSPLHF. CDR3 coding DNA: TGTGCCAGCAGTGACGCCGACAGGGATACTTCACCCCTCCACTTT. The chain has TRBV25-1 and TRBJ1-6, with TRBD1 matching over 7 bases. Per the germline V gene, CDR1 is MGHDK and CDR2 is SYGVNS. Trimming at V came to 3 bases and at J to 9 bases, leaving 8 bases not matched to a gene. This CDR3 is 15 amino acids long.